The 20 T cell receptor beta chains below all came from one sample that was sequenced in a study of preoperative IRX-2 immunotherapy in early breast cancer. Documented treatment: preoperative locoregional IRX-2 cytokine immunotherapy. Profiled with immunoSEQ multiplex PCR; TCRdb holds only in-frame clones, not every one. The sample holds approximately 96,000 clones; 86% are singletons and the top ten take around 2%. Sequences were derived from tumor tissue, sampled after IRX-2 immunotherapy. Receptors originate from a human donor with breast cancer.

The chain is built from TRBV10-2 and TRBJ1-1, with D uncertain. Germline CDR1 reads WSHSY; CDR2 reads SAAADI. The CDR3 spans 15 residues. The V and J ends lost 2 bases and 5 bases respectively, with 15 bases between them. The CDR3 DNA reads TGCGCCAGCAGTGAGCCGGAGGCGGCGAGGACTGAAGCTTTCTTT. It translates to CASSEPEAARTEAFF.

V is TRBV18 and J is TRBJ2-7; D perhaps matches TRBD1 (6 bases). This CDR3 region has 16 residues. V lost 0 bases to trimming and J lost 1 base, with 13 bases between them. Germline CDR1 KGHSH, CDR2 LQKENI. This chain's CDR3 is CASSPPDRPQSYEQYF. The CDR3 nucleotides read TGTGCCAGCTCACCACCTGACAGGCCCCAATCCTACGAGCAGTACTTC.

CDR3 nucleotides: TGTGCCAGCAGCTTGGGGGACGGGACATATAATGGAAACACCATATATTTT. Encoded protein: CASSLGDGTYNGNTIYF. The rearrangement links TRBV7-6 to TRBJ1-3, with a possible D match to TRBD1 (6 bases). This CDR3 region has 17 residues. CDR1 SGHVS and CDR2 FNYEAQ come from the germline V gene. Trimming left V 3 bases short and J 3 bases short, with 18 bases between.

CDR3 sequence reads: CASSLDGANYGYTF. Written as DNA, the CDR3 is TGCGCCAGCAGCCTGGACGGGGCTAACTATGGCTACACCTTC. This sequence joins TRBV5-1 and TRBJ1-2; D not resolved. This CDR3 is 14 amino acids long. Trimming removed 4 bases at V and 0 bases at J, with 10 bases between. CDR1 is SGHRS and CDR2 is YFSETQ in the germline V gene.

The V gene is TRBV7-7, the J gene TRBJ2-5, with 7 positions matching TRBD2. V was pared by 3 bases and J by 0 bases, with 7 bases of the junction left unmatched. CDR1 and CDR2 (germline): SSHAT, FNYEAQ (reference sequence). This CDR3 spans 16 amino acids. For the CDR3, the DNA is TGTGCCAGCAGCTTGGAAGCTAGCGGATACCAAGAGACCCAGTACTTC. Translation gives CASSLEASGYQETQYF.

The gene calls are TRBV30 and TRBJ2-5; unclear D gene. The CDR3 has 16 residues. The germline V gene has CDR1 GTSNPN and CDR2 SVGIG (reference sequence). The germline V and J ends were trimmed by 0 bases and 5 bases, with 19 bases remaining between them. CDR3 DNA sequence: TGTGCCTGGAGTGTAGAATACCATTCCCGGCAGGAGACCCAGTACTTC. Translating it yields CAWSVEYHSRQETQYF.

The chain joins TRBV7-8 to TRBJ1-1, with 9 nucleotides matching TRBD1. Germline V gives CDR1 SGHVS, CDR2 FQNEAQ. Losses at the gene ends were 5 bases for V and 6 bases for J; bases not matched to a gene: 4. This CDR3 is 13 amino acids long. CDR3 amino acids: CASSQDRGAEAFF. For the CDR3, the DNA is TGTGCCAGCAGCCAGGACAGGGGAGCTGAAGCTTTCTTT. Variable domain in full (rest from reference TRBV7-8 and TRBJ1-1): GAGVSQSPRYKVAKRGQDVALRCDPISGHVSLFWYQQALGQGPEFLTYFQNEAQLDKSGLPSDRFFAERPEGSVSTLKIQRTQQEDSAVYLCASSQDRGAEAFFGQGTRLTVV.

This chain uses TRBV7-6 with TRBJ2-7; the match to TRBD2 covers 14 bases. CDR3 length: 17 residues. Germline CDR1 reads SGHVS; CDR2 reads FNYEAQ. V lost 1 base, J lost 5 bases, and 7 bases stayed unmatched. CDR3 nucleotides: TGTGCCAGCAGCTTAGGGGGACTAGCGGGAGTTCAGAACGAGCAGTACTTC. Translation gives CASSLGGLAGVQNEQYF.

The V call is TRBV18, the J call TRBJ1-1; D is uncertain. Trimming took off 3 bases at V and 2 bases at J, with 13 bases between the two ends. CDR1 and CDR2 from the germline V gene are KGHSH and LQKENI. The CDR3 sequence is 15 residues long. Written as DNA, the CDR3 is TGTGCCAGCTCACCCCTTTCGTTGGGAAACACTGAAGCTTTCTTT. Protein sequence: CASSPLSLGNTEAFF.

The rearrangement links TRBV30 to TRBJ1-1; tentative D call: TRBD1 (6 bases). CDR3 length: 14 residues. Germline V gene lookup returns CDR1 GTSNPN and CDR2 SVGIG (reference sequence). V gave up 2 bases and J gave up 1 base, with 11 bases separating them. The CDR3 is CAWSKGGPNTEAFF. CDR3 coding DNA: TGTGCCTGGAGTAAGGGGGGACCGAACACTGAAGCTTTCTTT.

This CDR3 reads CASSYGTGDFGNTIYF. The CDR3 bases are TGCGCCAGCAGCTACGGGACAGGAGATTTTGGGAACACCATATATTTT. The rearrangement joins TRBV5-1 to TRBJ1-3, with 8 bases identical to TRBD1. The CDR3 is 16 amino acids. V lost 3 bases and J lost 7; bases outside the gene matches: 12. CDR1 is SGHRS, CDR2 YFSETQ, per germline. Filled out from reference TRBV5-1 and TRBJ1-3, the complete variable domain reads KAGVTQTPRYLIKTRGQQVTLSCSPISGHRSVSWYQQTPGQGLQFLFEYFSETQRNKGNFPGRFSGRQFSNSRSEMNVSTLELGDSALYLCASSYGTGDFGNTIYFGEGSWLTVV.

V and J are TRBV7-2 and TRBJ1-1; tentative D call: TRBD1 (6 bases). V shed 7 bases and J shed 2 bases, with 11 bases lying between them. Per germline, CDR1 SGHTA and CDR2 FQGNSA. The CDR3 is 13 residues long. CDR3 region: CASTEGVNTEAFF. Here the CDR3 DNA reads TGTGCCAGCACCGAGGGGGTTAACACTGAAGCTTTCTTT.

V usage is TRBV19 and J usage is TRBJ2-1; D uncertain. This CDR3 spans 15 amino acids. CDR1 and CDR2 (germline): LNHDA, SQIVND (reference sequence). V shed 6 bases and J shed 4 bases, with 16 bases lying between them. The CDR3 sequence is CASSAQELGYNEQFF. CDR3 nucleotide sequence: TGTGCCAGTAGCGCTCAGGAGCTGGGATACAATGAGCAGTTCTTC.

This clone has only one observation. The chain has TRBV7-8 and TRBJ2-5; TRBD1 is a possible D gene (6 bases). Germline V gives CDR1 SGHVS, CDR2 FQNEAQ. The CDR3 is made up of 14 amino acids. Trimming took 3 bases from V and 1 from J, leaving 9 bases between them. The CDR3, as DNA: TGTGCCAGCAGCTTTTCCAGGGGCCAAGAGACCCAGTACTTC. Amino acids: CASSFSRGQETQYF.

About this clone: One end of the junction fails to match germline, which may point to a read error. This rearrangement joins TRBV11-3 to TRBJ1-1, with D unclear. The CDR3 runs to 14 residues. Germline values: CDR1 SGHNT, CDR2 YENEEA. The CDR3 protein is CASSLVGLNAEAFF. The DNA for the CDR3 is TGTGCCAGCAGCTTGGTTGGGCTGAACGCTGAAGCTTTCTTT.

The chain recombines TRBV4-1 with TRBJ2-6, with a tentative D call TRBD1 (5 bases). CDR1 and CDR2 (germline): MGHRA, YSYEKL. Trimming removed 4 bases from V and 0 bases from J, with 22 bases in between. This CDR3 is built from 20 residues. The CDR3 DNA reads TGCGCCAGCAGCCGACCTCCTACAGGAATCCCCCTCTCTGGGGCCAACGTCCTGACTTTC. It codes for CASSRPPTGIPLSGANVLTF.

The chain combines TRBV19 with TRBJ1-5; TRBD1 is a possible D gene (6 bases). Germline V gene lookup returns CDR1 LNHDA and CDR2 SQIVND (reference sequence). The ends were cut back, 7 bases at V and 5 bases at J, with 15 bases in the middle. The CDR3 runs 14 residues. CDR3: CASNPRGAYQPQHF. The CDR3 DNA sequence: TGTGCCAGTAACCCACGGGGGGCCTATCAGCCCCAGCATTTT. Full variable domain (missing parts from reference TRBV19 and TRBJ1-5): DGGITQSPKYLFRKEGQNVTLSCEQNLNHDAMYWYRQDPGQGLRLIYYSQIVNDFQKGDIAEGYSVSREKKESFPLTVTSAQKNPTAFYLCASNPRGAYQPQHFGDGTRLSIL.

In its sample, this clone was seen a few times. The V gene is TRBV5-1, the J gene TRBJ1-2; maybe TRBD1 (5 bases). The CDR3 length is 16 residues. Looked up from germline, CDR1 is SGHRS and CDR2 is YFSETQ. The germline V and J ends were trimmed by 1 base and 2 bases, with 15 bases remaining between them. The CDR3 sequence is CASSLKVSGQNYGYTF. CDR3 DNA sequence: TGCGCCAGCAGCTTGAAAGTATCGGGGCAGAACTATGGCTACACCTTC.

This chain joins TRBV28 and TRBJ1-2, with 9 bases matching TRBD1. The germline V gene has CDR1 MDHEN and CDR2 SYDVKM. This CDR3 comprises 16 residues. V shed 3 bases, J shed 2 bases, and the junction held 7 bases outside the gene matches. CDR3 amino acids: CASSFGDGQGNYGYTF. CDR3 coding DNA: TGTGCCAGCAGTTTCGGTGACGGACAGGGGAACTATGGCTACACCTTC.

The V gene is TRBV28, the J gene TRBJ2-1; TRBD1 might be the D (8 bases). V lost 5 bases and J 6 bases, leaving 17 bases between the germline ends. Germline V lookup: CDR1 MDHEN, CDR2 SYDVKM. The CDR3 sequence is 15 residues long. DNA of the CDR3: TGTGCCAGCAGTCCCGGACAGGGAGGGGGCAATGAGCAGTTCTTC. It encodes CASSPGQGGGNEQFF.